These 2 T cell receptor beta chains were all obtained from the same sample, sequenced in a study of blood T cells in healthy people across ages. Primers used in a second PCR of roughly 7 to 12 cycles were a sample-barcoded 5' primer and a J-beta primer mix. TCRdb recomputed calls from the 5' RACE reads with MiXCR, one row per CDR3 protein. The top ten clones hold 3% to 4% of a sample with about 800,000 distinct CDR3 sequences, more than 20% of them seen once. These records were also assigned to another study, of T cells of mothers and their children.

Material: blood. The source is a boy aged 5 to 17 in good health.

A few counts support this clonotype. The gene calls are TRBV20-1 and TRBJ2-7; D unclear. This CDR3 is 10 amino acids long. Trimming left V 3 bases short and J 5 bases short, with 5 bases between. From germline, CDR1 is DFQATT and CDR2 SNEGSKA (reference sequence). CDR3: CSASNHEQYF. The CDR3, as DNA: TGCAGTGCTAGCAACCACGAGCAGTACTTC.

The chain couples TRBV28 to TRBJ2-5; D is undetermined. The CDR3 spans 16 residues. V shed 4 bases and J shed 4 bases, with 19 bases lying between them. Germline CDR1 and CDR2: MDHEN and SYDVKM. The CDR3 nucleotides read TGTGCCAGCAGTTCCAATGGGTGGCAGAATGGAGAGACCCAGTACTTC. Its protein is CASSSNGWQNGETQYF.